Below, 30 T cell receptor beta chains from the same sample are listed, as sequenced in a study of OX40 agonist ivuxolimab in advanced cancers. The protocol was immunoSEQ multiplex PCR, while the TCRdb copy is restricted to in-frame clones and leaves out a portion. The repertoire holds almost 70,000 clones, with 86% as singletons. Sequencing was performed on CD4+ or CD8+ T cells sorted from blood, taken in a trial of the OX40 agonist ivuxolimab. All receptors come from an adult with an advanced solid tumor such as melanoma, head and neck, liver or kidney cancer.

V and J are TRBV7-8 and TRBJ1-5; the D is unclear. The germline V gene has CDR1 SGHVS and CDR2 FQNEAQ. The CDR3 is 14 residues long. V was cut by 5 bases and J by 11 bases, with 19 bases left in between. DNA for the CDR3: TGTGCCAGCAGCCAAGGACCGCTCCCCTCAGCCCAGCATTTT. It yields the protein CASSQGPLPSAQHF.

The V call is TRBV18, the J call TRBJ1-5; D is unclear. The CDR3 runs to 14 residues. V was pared by 6 bases and J by 2 bases, with 11 bases between. The V gene's germline CDR1 is KGHSH and CDR2 LQKENI. CDR3 amino acids: CASSFSEGNQPQHF. The CDR3 nucleotides are TGTGCCAGCTCCTTCTCTGAGGGCAATCAGCCCCAGCATTTT.

This clone was seen only a few times. This sequence joins TRBV7-9 and TRBJ2-7; TRBD2 agrees at 7 bases. The J segment lost 5 bases and the V segment lost 3 bases, leaving 7 bases of the junction unmatched. The germline CDR1 and CDR2 sequences are SEHNR and FQNEAQ (reference sequence). The CDR3 runs 14 residues. DNA for the CDR3: TGTGCCAGCAGCTTTGGGAGGGATCGGGACGAGCAGTACTTC. It yields the protein CASSFGRDRDEQYF.

This chain joins TRBV28 and TRBJ1-1, with D possibly TRBD1 on 6 matching bases. The CDR3 sequence is 14 residues long. Per the germline V gene, CDR1 is MDHEN and CDR2 is SYDVKM. Deletions cut 8 bases from V and 0 bases from J, with 13 bases between. CDR3 coding DNA: TGTGCCAGCGTAGGGGGGACTATGAACACTGAAGCTTTCTTT. This sequence encodes CASVGGTMNTEAFF.

This chain links TRBV6-5 with TRBJ1-1; D is uncertain. The CDR3 length is 12 residues. The V end was cut by 6 bases, the J end by 5 bases, with 10 bases between. Germline V gene lookup returns CDR1 MNHEY and CDR2 SVGAGI. The CDR3 DNA follows: TGTGCCAGCAGGCACGAGGAGACTGAAGCTTTCTTT. Translated: CASRHEETEAFF.

This rearrangement joins TRBV27 to TRBJ1-1; no firm D call. The CDR3 sequence is 14 residues long. The germline V gene encodes CDR1 MNHEY and CDR2 SMNVEV (reference sequence). Between the trimmed V and J ends, which lost 3 bases and 4 bases, there was a span of 12 bases. CDR3 region: CASSFSRGSTEAFF. CDR3 nucleotide sequence: TGTGCCAGCAGTTTCAGCCGCGGGAGCACTGAAGCTTTCTTT.

V usage is TRBV18 and J usage is TRBJ1-5, with TRBD1 as a possible D gene (5 bases). CDR1 and CDR2 (germline): KGHSH, LQKENI. Trimming took 5 bases from V and 4 from J, leaving 18 bases between them. This CDR3 has 16 residues. CDR3 nucleotides: TGTGCCAGCTCAAGCCCTACCGGGACCCTTAATCAGCCCCAGCATTTT. It specifies CASSSPTGTLNQPQHF.

This rearrangement joins TRBV19 to TRBJ2-1, with D perhaps matching TRBD1 (6 bases). CDR3 length: 16 amino acids. Germline CDR1 and CDR2: LNHDA and SQIVND (reference sequence). With 3 bases removed from V and 3 bases from J, the gap between germline ends came to 15 bases. As DNA, the CDR3 is TGTGCCAGTAGTATTCCCTACAGGGTGGACTACAATGAGCAGTTCTTC. It translates to CASSIPYRVDYNEQFF.

The rearrangement links TRBV11-3 to TRBJ2-1; tentatively, D is TRBD1 (5 bases). Trimming took off 2 bases at V and 8 bases at J, with 7 bases between the two ends. The CDR3 contains 12 residues. Germline V gene data show CDR1 as SGHNT and CDR2 as YENEEA. The CDR3 bases are TGTGCCAGCAGCTTAAAGGGGCATGAGCAGTTCTTC. The encoded protein is CASSLKGHEQFF. Looking up the rest from reference TRBV11-3 and TRBJ2-1 gives the full variable domain: EAGVVQSPRYKIIEKKQPVAFWCNPISGHNTLYWYLQNLGQGPELLIRYENEEAVDDSQLPKDRFSAERLKGVDSTLKIQPAELGDSAVYLCASSLKGHEQFFGPGTRLTVL.

This clone was picked up one time. V usage is TRBV5-4 and J usage is TRBJ1-5; a weak D match, TRBD1 (5 bases). V lost 2 bases, J lost 0 bases, and 15 bases lay in between. The CDR3 runs 17 residues. Germline values: CDR1 SGHNT, CDR2 YYREEE (reference sequence). CDR3 sequence: CASSFLQERYSNQPQHF. In nucleotides, the CDR3 is TGTGCCAGCAGCTTCTTACAGGAACGCTATAGCAATCAGCCCCAGCATTTT.

The chain uses TRBV5-4 and TRBJ2-2; the D is unclear. This CDR3 contains 14 residues. Germline lookup yields CDR1 SGHNT and CDR2 YYREEE (reference sequence). Trimming pared 1 base from V and 0 bases from J, leaving 4 bases between. The CDR3 loop reads CASSLKANTGELFF. CDR3 DNA sequence: TGTGCCAGCAGCTTGAAGGCGAACACCGGGGAGCTGTTTTTT.

This chain links TRBV9 with TRBJ1-1; D might be TRBD1 (6 bases). Germline CDR1 is SGDLS and CDR2 is YYNGEE. V gave up 3 bases and J gave up 3 bases, with 21 bases separating them. The CDR3 is made up of 17 amino acids. The CDR3 spells CASSAVIGQFLDTEAFF. The CDR3 nucleotides are TGTGCCAGCAGCGCCGTGATAGGACAGTTTTTGGACACTGAAGCTTTCTTT.

The gene calls are TRBV9 and TRBJ1-1; D gene unclear. V dropped 0 bases and J dropped 1 base, with 7 bases sitting between them. Germline lookup yields CDR1 SGDLS and CDR2 YYNGEE. CDR3 length: 14 residues. CDR3 sequence: CASSVAGRNTEAFF. CDR3 sequence (DNA): TGTGCCAGCAGCGTAGCTGGCCGGAACACTGAAGCTTTCTTT.

The chain uses TRBV18 and TRBJ1-1; 11 bases map to TRBD1. With 4 bases clipped from V and 1 base from J, the junction kept 2 bases outside the gene matches. The CDR3 runs to 15 residues. CDR1 KGHSH and CDR2 LQKENI come from the germline V gene. The CDR3 nucleotides read TGTGCCAGCTCACTGGGGACAGGGGGGAACACTGAAGCTTTCTTT. Its protein product is CASSLGTGGNTEAFF.

The gene calls are TRBV4-1 and TRBJ2-3, with D perhaps matching TRBD1 (5 bases). Germline-derived CDR1 and CDR2 are MGHRA and YSYEKL. Trimming took 8 bases from V and 2 from J, leaving 11 bases between them. The CDR3 length is 13 residues. Written as DNA, the CDR3 is TGCGCCAGCCAGAGCAGGGCCACAGATACGCAGTATTTT. Protein sequence: CASQSRATDTQYF.

This sequence joins TRBV11-2 and TRBJ2-7, with no clear D. CDR3 length: 12 amino acids. Trimming removed 1 base from V and 6 bases from J, with 7 bases in between. Germline V gene lookup returns CDR1 SGHAT and CDR2 FQNNGV. DNA for the CDR3: TGTGCCAGCAGCTTAGGAGTTGGCGAGCAGTACTTC. Its translation is CASSLGVGEQYF.

The chain recombines TRBV25-1 with TRBJ1-2; D not resolved. This CDR3 is 12 amino acids long. Trimming pared 3 bases from V and 4 bases from J, leaving 6 bases between. CDR1 and CDR2 from the germline V gene are MGHDK and SYGVNS. Written as DNA, the CDR3 is TGTGCCAGCAGTGAGTCGGTCTATGGCTACACCTTC. This encodes CASSESVYGYTF.

The table lists this clone with a few counts. This sequence joins TRBV19 and TRBJ1-1, with no clear D. Trimming shortened V by 5 bases and J by 3 bases, and 16 bases separated the two germline ends. Germline V lookup: CDR1 LNHDA, CDR2 SQIVND (reference sequence). This CDR3 is built from 15 residues. Written as DNA, the CDR3 is TGTGCCAGTAGTCCACCACAGCTTTTTTACACTGAAGCTTTCTTT. This sequence encodes CASSPPQLFYTEAFF.

This chain joins TRBV6-1 and TRBJ1-3, with D possibly matching TRBD1 (5 bases). The germline CDR1 and CDR2 sequences are MNHNS and SASEGT. Trimming removed 6 bases from V and 7 bases from J, with 13 bases in between. The CDR3 sequence is 13 residues long. The CDR3 coding sequence is TGTGCCAGCAGGGTCCAGGGTAGGAACACCATATATTTT. The encoded protein is CASRVQGRNTIYF.

The chain has TRBV19 and TRBJ2-3; 9 bases map to TRBD1. Germline V gene lookup returns CDR1 LNHDA and CDR2 SQIVND (reference sequence). V lost 4 bases to trimming and J lost 3 bases; unmatched junction nucleotides: 2. The CDR3 loop spans 14 amino acids. CDR3 loop: CASSTGQGTDTQYF. The CDR3 DNA reads as TGTGCCAGTAGTACCGGACAGGGGACAGATACGCAGTATTTT.

This clone was seen a few times. Other DNA variants within this sample encode the same CDR3. The V call is TRBV29-1, the J call TRBJ2-5, with 8 bases aligning to TRBD2. Germline V gene data show CDR1 as SQVTM and CDR2 as ANQGSEA. The CDR3 sequence is 14 residues long. V was pared by 4 bases and J by 6 bases, with 10 bases of the junction left unmatched. The CDR3 reads CSVGAGRGGKTQYF. CDR3 coding DNA: TGCAGCGTTGGGGCAGGTCGGGGGGGAAAGACCCAGTACTTC.

Worth noting for this clone: This sample also contains other DNA sequences that code for the same CDR3. The rearrangement joins TRBV11-2 to TRBJ1-1; unclear D gene. Looked up from germline, CDR1 is SGHAT and CDR2 is FQNNGV. The CDR3 length is 13 residues. V shed 5 bases and J shed 1 base, with 8 bases lying between them. CDR3 sequence reads: CASSLGPNTEAFF. As DNA, the CDR3 is TGTGCCAGCAGCCTAGGGCCGAACACTGAAGCTTTCTTT.

This chain links TRBV5-1 with TRBJ2-1, with 9 bases that match TRBD1. Germline values: CDR1 SGHRS, CDR2 YFSETQ. V lost 2 bases to trimming and J lost 6 bases; unmatched junction nucleotides: 9. This CDR3 region has 16 residues. This CDR3 reads CASSLTGTGYGNEQFF. The CDR3 nucleotides read TGCGCCAGCAGCTTAACCGGGACAGGGTACGGCAATGAGCAGTTCTTC.

In its sample, this clone was seen once. One end of the junction is discordant with germline, which a read error may explain. This rearrangement joins TRBV7-7 to TRBJ1-3; the D is unclear. This CDR3 contains 14 residues. Germline V gives CDR1 SSHAT, CDR2 FNYEAQ (reference sequence). The CDR3 sequence is CASSSSGSGNTIYF. The CDR3 coding sequence is TGTGCTAGCAGCTCGTCGGGGAGTGGAAACACCATATATTTT.

This chain links TRBV5-1 with TRBJ1-2; TRBD1 matches at 7 bases. Germline V gene lookup returns CDR1 SGHRS and CDR2 YFSETQ. The CDR3 sequence is 15 residues long. Trimming removed 3 bases from V and 2 bases from J; junction bases left unmatched: 7. The CDR3 nucleotides read TGCGCCAGCAGCTACTCAGGGGGAACCAACTATGGCTACACCTTC. Its protein product is CASSYSGGTNYGYTF.

The V and J genes are TRBV6-5 and TRBJ2-5, with D hard to call. The J call is in doubt because the DNA end fits TRBJ2-7 better. Germline loops: CDR1 MNHEY, CDR2 SVGAGI. This CDR3 comprises 15 residues. CDR3 coding DNA: TGTGCCAGCAGTTACTTCCAGTTCGGTCCCTACGAGCAGTACTTC. It encodes CASSYFQFGPYEQYF.

V usage is TRBV2 and J usage is TRBJ1-5, with 7 bases matching TRBD1. CDR1 is SNHLY, CDR2 FYNNEI, per germline. The CDR3 loop spans 13 amino acids. The ends lost 7 bases at V and 7 bases at J; junction bases unmatched: 7. Here the CDR3 DNA reads TGTGCCAGCAACCGGGACAGTTGGCAGCCCCAGCATTTT. The encoded protein is CASNRDSWQPQHF.

The V call is TRBV5-1, the J call TRBJ1-6; D unresolved. Trimming pared 1 base from V and 8 bases from J, leaving 13 bases between. CDR3 length: 15 amino acids. The germline gives CDR1 SGHRS, CDR2 YFSETQ. The CDR3 region is CASSLSDEGHSPLHF. CDR3 DNA sequence: TGCGCCAGCAGCTTGTCGGACGAGGGTCATTCACCCCTCCACTTT. Full variable domain (outside the CDR3, taken from reference TRBV5-1 and TRBJ1-6): KAGVTQTPRYLIKTRGQQVTLSCSPISGHRSVSWYQQTPGQGLQFLFEYFSETQRNKGNFPGRFSGRQFSNSRSEMNVSTLELGDSALYLCASSLSDEGHSPLHFGNGTRLTVT.

The CDR3 protein is CASSFQGPSQETQYF. CDR3 DNA sequence: TGTGCCAGCAGCTTTCAGGGACCGAGCCAAGAGACCCAGTACTTC. The rearrangement uses TRBV11-3 and TRBJ2-5, with D tentatively TRBD1 or TRBD2 (5 bases each). Deletions cut 3 bases from V and 1 base from J, with 12 bases between. CDR1 is SGHNT and CDR2 is YENEEA in the germline V gene. The CDR3 has 15 residues. Complete variable domain (other parts from reference TRBV11-3 and TRBJ2-5): EAGVVQSPRYKIIEKKQPVAFWCNPISGHNTLYWYLQNLGQGPELLIRYENEEAVDDSQLPKDRFSAERLKGVDSTLKIQPAELGDSAVYLCASSFQGPSQETQYFGPGTRLLVL.

The rearrangement links TRBV11-2 to TRBJ1-5; no clear D gene. CDR3 length: 13 amino acids. Trimming took 5 bases from V and 5 from J, leaving 10 bases between them. The germline V gene encodes CDR1 SGHAT and CDR2 FQNNGV. CDR3 sequence reads: CASSPLFDQPQHF. The DNA of the CDR3 is TGTGCCAGCAGCCCCCTGTTCGATCAGCCCCAGCATTTT.